A single sample is the source of the 24 T cell receptor beta chains below, sequenced in a study of T cell changes during pregnancy in multiple sclerosis. Here immunoSEQ multiplex PCR was the method, and the copy in TCRdb shows in-frame clones only, minus some. The top ten hold less than 0.45% of the sample, which has fewer than 65,000 clones, 92% seen once. The sample in question was CD4+ T cells from peripheral blood mononuclear cells, obtained after pregnancy. The receptors derive from a female donor with multiple sclerosis, enrolled in a pregnancy study.

J is TRBJ2-5 and V is TRBV28; TRBD2 matches at 7 bases. The trim removed 5 bases at V and 3 bases at J, leaving 3 bases unmatched. Per the germline V gene, CDR1 is MDHEN and CDR2 is SYDVKM. The CDR3 sequence is 13 residues long. The CDR3 bases are TGTGCCAGCAGTCGGGGGGTGGAAGAGACCCAGTACTTC. As protein: CASSRGVEETQYF.

The rearrangement joins TRBV5-1 to TRBJ2-3, with 7 positions matching TRBD2. The CDR3 loop spans 16 amino acids. V was pared by 0 bases and J by 0 bases, with 4 bases of the junction left unmatched. Germline CDR1 and CDR2: SGHRS and YFSETQ. CDR3 sequence: CASSLGLATSTDTQYF. The DNA for the CDR3 is TGCGCCAGCAGCTTGGGACTAGCTACTAGCACAGATACGCAGTATTTT.

V and J are TRBV4-2 and TRBJ1-2, with no clear D. This CDR3 region has 13 residues. The germline V and J ends were trimmed by 4 bases and 3 bases, with 9 bases remaining between them. Germline V lookup: CDR1 LGHNA, CDR2 YNFKEQ. CDR3 sequence (DNA): TGTGCCAGCAGCCGCCGGCGGGACTATGGCTACACCTTC. It is translated as CASSRRRDYGYTF.

The rearrangement links TRBV4-1 to TRBJ1-2, with TRBD1 as a possible D gene (5 bases). Trimming shortened V by 0 bases and J by 5 bases, and 10 bases separated the two germline ends. There are 14 residues in the CDR3. Germline lookup yields CDR1 MGHRA and CDR2 YSYEKL. The chain's CDR3 is CASSQDPDSYGYTF. The CDR3 bases are TGCGCCAGCAGCCAAGACCCCGACAGTTATGGCTACACCTTC.

DNA of the CDR3: TGTGCCAGCAGAGACCAGGGGGAGGGCAATCAGCCCCAGCATTTT. Encoded protein: CASRDQGEGNQPQHF. V usage is TRBV6-5 and J usage is TRBJ1-5, with 7 bases matching TRBD1. Germline V lookup: CDR1 MNHEY, CDR2 SVGAGI. This CDR3 region has 15 residues. The V and J ends lost 6 bases and 2 bases, in that order; junction bases with no gene match: 7.

V gene TRBV5-1 combines with J gene TRBJ2-2; 12 nucleotides align to TRBD2. The ends lost 0 bases at V and 7 bases at J; junction bases unmatched: 13. CDR3 length equals 19 residues. The germline gives CDR1 SGHRS, CDR2 YFSETQ. The CDR3 nucleotides read TGCGCCAGCAGCTTGGAAGTATCTAGCGGGAGGGCTGCCGGCGGGGAGCTGTTTTTT. It specifies CASSLEVSSGRAAGGELFF.

This rearrangement joins TRBV29-1 to TRBJ2-1; 8 nucleotides line up with TRBD1. CDR3 length: 13 residues. Losses at the gene ends were 7 bases for V and 7 bases for J; bases not matched to a gene: 9. Germline CDR1 and CDR2: SQVTM and ANQGSEA. Here the CDR3 reads CSESTGVGNEQFF. For the CDR3, the DNA is TGCAGCGAATCGACAGGGGTCGGGAATGAGCAGTTCTTC.

The chain has TRBV18 and TRBJ1-3; TRBD1 matches 11 bases. V lost 2 bases and J lost 4; bases outside the gene matches: 16. The CDR3 spans 20 residues. Germline loops: CDR1 KGHSH, CDR2 LQKENI. The CDR3 nucleotides read TGTGCCAGCTCACCAATCCCAGGACAGGGGGCTTTGTCGCCCGGAAACACCATATATTTT. Translating it yields CASSPIPGQGALSPGNTIYF. Variable domain in full (rest from reference TRBV18 and TRBJ1-3): NAGVMQNPRHLVRRRGQEARLRCSPMKGHSHVYWYRQLPEEGLKFMVYLQKENIIDESGMPKERFSAEFPKEGPSILRIQQVVRGDSAAYFCASSPIPGQGALSPGNTIYFGEGSWLTVV.

This clone was detected once. The chain joins TRBV5-6 to TRBJ1-1, with a weak D call TRBD1 (5 bases). Deletions cut 3 bases from V and 2 bases from J, with 20 bases between. Germline assignment: CDR1 SGHDT and CDR2 YYEEEE. The CDR3 has 17 amino acids. CDR3 region: CASSSASGGYTNTEAFF. The CDR3 coding sequence is TGTGCCAGCAGCTCAGCTTCCGGGGGGTACACTAACACTGAAGCTTTCTTT.

This clone was seen more than once but under ten times. The chain has TRBV30 and TRBJ1-1; 7 bases are shared with TRBD1. The CDR3 spans 13 residues. Trimming took 2 bases from V and 7 from J; bases not matched to a gene: 7. Germline CDR1 and CDR2: GTSNPN and SVGIG (reference sequence). This CDR3 reads CAWSPGGYGEAFF. As DNA, the CDR3 is TGTGCCTGGAGTCCAGGGGGGTACGGTGAAGCTTTCTTT.

This clone appeared a single time. The V gene is TRBV7-9, the J gene TRBJ2-2; 8 bases line up with TRBD2. This CDR3 is 16 amino acids long. Germline-derived CDR1 and CDR2 are SEHNR and FQNEAQ (reference sequence). V trimming: 3 bases; J trimming: 6 bases; junction bases outside the gene matches: 9. The CDR3 spells CASSFVPGLVPGELFF. The CDR3 DNA sequence: TGTGCCAGCAGCTTTGTCCCGGGACTAGTCCCCGGGGAGCTGTTTTTT.

This clone was recorded only once. V gene TRBV2 combines with J gene TRBJ1-1, with unresolved D. Trimming shortened V by 6 bases and J by 1 base, and 15 bases separated the two germline ends. CDR1 and CDR2 (germline): SNHLY, FYNNEI. The CDR3 consists of 15 residues. CDR3 nucleotide sequence: TGTGCCAGCAGCCCTGGACCCCGGGGGAACACTGAAGCTTTCTTT. Translation: CASSPGPRGNTEAFF.

The genes are TRBV27 and TRBJ2-5; D call uncertain. V was trimmed by 2 bases and J by 5 bases, leaving 9 bases between them. Germline CDR1 MNHEY, CDR2 SMNVEV (reference sequence). The CDR3 extends over 13 amino acids. CDR3 nucleotide sequence: TGTGCCAGCAGTTTAACTCCCTGGGAGACCCAGTACTTC. Translated, it gives CASSLTPWETQYF.

V and J are TRBV7-7 and TRBJ2-1; D gene unclear. Germline V lookup: CDR1 SSHAT, CDR2 FNYEAQ (reference sequence). The CDR3 is made up of 15 amino acids. V was shortened by 1 base and J by 7 bases, with 14 bases between the two germline ends. The DNA of the CDR3 is TGTGCCAGCAGCTTAGGGCTGGGCGCCCAGAATGAGCAGTTCTTC. Amino acid sequence: CASSLGLGAQNEQFF.

The rearrangement joins TRBV6-5 to TRBJ2-7, with TRBD2 identical over 12 bases. Looked up from germline, CDR1 is MNHEY and CDR2 is SVGAGI. CDR3 length: 14 residues. The V segment lost 6 bases and the J segment 2 bases; nucleotides outside the gene matches: 2. CDR3 nucleotide sequence: TGTGCCAGCAGCAGGACTAGCGGGACCTACGAGCAGTACTTC. This gives the protein CASSRTSGTYEQYF.

This clone came up once. V gene TRBV5-1 combines with J gene TRBJ1-4, with 7 bases fitting TRBD1. Trimming at V came to 0 bases and at J to 0 bases, leaving 5 bases not matched to a gene. Germline lookup yields CDR1 SGHRS and CDR2 YFSETQ. This CDR3 contains 17 residues. The CDR3 reads CASSLDGTVATNEKLFF. For the CDR3, the DNA is TGCGCCAGCAGCTTGGACGGGACAGTTGCAACTAATGAAAAACTGTTTTTT.

The sample holds one count of this clone. The chain is built from TRBV7-3 and TRBJ2-7; 13 bases match TRBD2. Germline CDR1 is SGHTA and CDR2 is FQGTGA. V lost 0 bases and J lost 2; bases outside the gene matches: 4. CDR3 size: 17 residues. This CDR3 is CASSLTTGTSGAYEQYF. The DNA of the CDR3 is TGTGCCAGCAGCTTAACAACCGGGACTAGCGGGGCCTACGAGCAGTACTTC.

This chain uses TRBV28 with TRBJ2-7, with D maybe TRBD1 (6 bases). Germline CDR1 is MDHEN and CDR2 is SYDVKM. This CDR3 spans 13 amino acids. V was shortened by 2 bases and J by 3 bases, with 8 bases between the two germline ends. The CDR3 nucleotides are TGTGCCAGCAGTTTAGGGACACGCTACGAGCAGTACTTC. It specifies CASSLGTRYEQYF. Using reference TRBV28 and TRBJ2-7 for the parts outside the CDR3, the full variable domain is DVKVTQSSRYLVKRTGEKVFLECVQDMDHENMFWYRQDPGLGLRLIYFSYDVKMKEKGDIPEGYSVSREKKERFSLILESASTNQTSMYLCASSLGTRYEQYFGPGTRLTVT.

V gene TRBV5-1 combines with J gene TRBJ2-7, with D possibly being TRBD1 (6 bases). The CDR3 spans 13 residues. Germline loops: CDR1 SGHRS, CDR2 YFSETQ. V was trimmed by 2 bases and J by 3 bases, leaving 9 bases between them. CDR3 loop: CASSFGRGYEQYF. The CDR3 bases are TGCGCCAGCAGCTTTGGCAGGGGCTACGAGCAGTACTTC.

The chain combines TRBV19 with TRBJ1-2; D possibly corresponds to TRBD1 (6 bases). In germline, CDR1 is LNHDA, CDR2 SQIVND (reference sequence). The CDR3 sequence is 14 residues long. The germline V and J ends were trimmed by 7 bases and 6 bases, with 18 bases remaining between them. Here the CDR3 DNA reads TGTGCCAGTATTCCCCACAACAGGGAAAATGGCTACACCTTC. This gives the protein CASIPHNRENGYTF.

The V and J genes are TRBV6-5 and TRBJ2-2; D may be TRBD2 (5 bases). The germline V gene encodes CDR1 MNHEY and CDR2 SVGAGI. The ends were cut back, 0 bases at V and 7 bases at J, with 6 bases in the middle. This CDR3 is built from 13 residues. CDR3: CASSYSRGGELFF. The CDR3 bases are TGTGCCAGCAGTTACTCCCGGGGCGGGGAGCTGTTTTTT.

The chain recombines TRBV4-2 with TRBJ1-2, with TRBD1 matching over 8 bases. From germline, CDR1 is LGHNA and CDR2 YNFKEQ. The CDR3 spans 16 residues. V lost 0 bases, J lost 6 bases, and 9 bases stayed unmatched. CDR3 in amino acids: CASSQDVRGPRDGYTF. As DNA, the CDR3 is TGTGCCAGCAGCCAAGATGTCAGGGGGCCACGGGATGGCTACACCTTC.

The chain couples TRBV10-1 to TRBJ2-7, with 11 bases that match TRBD1. The V and J ends lost 2 bases and 5 bases, in that order; junction bases with no gene match: 2. This CDR3 is built from 14 residues. Germline CDR1 WNHNN, CDR2 SYGVQD (reference sequence). As DNA, the CDR3 is TGCGCCAGCAGTGAGATGGACAGGGGGCACGAGCAGTACTTC. Translating it yields CASSEMDRGHEQYF.

This sequence joins TRBV30 and TRBJ1-3; D perhaps matches TRBD1 (5 bases). From germline, CDR1 is GTSNPN and CDR2 SVGIG (reference sequence). CDR3 length equals 14 residues. V was cut by 0 bases and J by 3 bases, with 9 bases left in between. The CDR3 nucleotides are TGTGCCTGGAGTGTGGCCAGGGTTGGAAACACCATATATTTT. As protein: CAWSVARVGNTIYF. Complete variable domain (other parts from reference TRBV30 and TRBJ1-3): SQTIHQWPATLVQPVGSPLSLECTVEGTSNPNLYWYRQAAGRGLQLLFYSVGIGQISSEVPQNLSASRPQDRQFILSSKKLLLSDSGFYLCAWSVARVGNTIYFGEGSWLTVV.